The 30 T cell receptor beta chains reported below all come from one sample, sequenced in a study of cytomegalovirus exposure and HLA in healthy donors. PCR involved 60 Vbeta and 13 Jbeta primers. TCRdb's copy holds only in-frame clones and misses some; the assay was immunoSEQ multiplex PCR. The sample has 120,000 or so clones, around four fifths seen once; the top ten hold about 11%. The specimen sequenced was PBMCs. The receptors were gathered from a male donor in good health and CMV-seropositive.

The gene calls are TRBV4-1 and TRBJ2-7; D remains unclear. V was shortened by 1 base and J by 7 bases, with 17 bases between the two germline ends. The CDR3 has 15 amino acids. The germline gives CDR1 MGHRA, CDR2 YSYEKL. The CDR3 nucleotides are TGCGCCAGCAGCCAAGTCCCCTGGGCCGCCCGGGAGCAGTACTTC. Translated, it gives CASSQVPWAAREQYF.

This clone was picked up a small number of times. The chain's CDR3 is CASSQVNRLLSAQYF. The CDR3 nucleotides read TGCGCCAGCAGCCAAGTCAATCGTCTTCTCTCGGCCCAGTACTTC. The rearrangement links TRBV4-1 to TRBJ2-5; the D is unclear. The length of the CDR3 is 15 residues. With 1 base removed from V and 9 bases from J, the gap between germline ends came to 18 bases. In germline, CDR1 is MGHRA, CDR2 YSYEKL.

The V call is TRBV5-6, the J call TRBJ1-4; D call uncertain. The CDR3 is made up of 14 amino acids. The germline V gene encodes CDR1 SGHDT and CDR2 YYEEEE. Trimming stripped 2 bases from V and 7 bases from J, with 12 bases between. In DNA, the CDR3 is TGTGCCAGCAGCTTAAGACACGGCAGTGAAAAACTGTTTTTT. Translation: CASSLRHGSEKLFF.

V gene TRBV6-5 combines with J gene TRBJ2-5; 16 nucleotides align to TRBD2. Germline loops: CDR1 MNHEY, CDR2 SVGAGI. The CDR3 sequence is 16 residues long. The V segment lost 4 bases and the J segment 3 bases; nucleotides outside the gene matches: 2. CDR3 region: CASSFGTSGREETQYF. The CDR3 DNA is TGTGCCAGCAGTTTCGGGACTAGCGGGAGGGAAGAGACCCAGTACTTC.

V usage is TRBV11-2 and J usage is TRBJ2-5; unclear D gene. This CDR3 has 16 amino acids. Trimming took off 2 bases at V and 4 bases at J, with 17 bases between the two ends. CDR1 SGHAT and CDR2 FQNNGV come from the germline V gene. The CDR3 coding sequence is TGTGCCAGCAGCTTAAGTACGGGTTTTGAAGGAGAGACCCAGTACTTC. It encodes CASSLSTGFEGETQYF.

This chain links TRBV7-9 with TRBJ2-2; D is perhaps TRBD2 (7 bases). Germline CDR1 and CDR2: SEHNR and FQNEAQ (reference sequence). The CDR3 covers 17 residues. V was clipped by 1 base and J by 4 bases, with 16 bases between them. CDR3 DNA: TGTGCCAGCAGCTTAGGGGGGGGCCTCCTGGGCACCGGGGAGCTGTTTTTT. This codes for CASSLGGGLLGTGELFF.

The chain has TRBV11-2 and TRBJ2-7; 9 positions agree with TRBD2. Germline CDR1 SGHAT, CDR2 FQNNGV. V lost 5 bases, J lost 6 bases, and 17 bases stayed unmatched. This CDR3 has 17 residues. The CDR3 reads CASSLRLAGGRAAEQYF. In nucleotides, the CDR3 is TGTGCCAGCAGCCTCCGCCTCGCCGGCGGGAGGGCCGCCGAGCAGTACTTC.

This clone turned up a few times. The rearrangement uses TRBV6-1 and TRBJ2-4, with D maybe TRBD2 (6 bases). Germline-derived CDR1 and CDR2 are MNHNS and SASEGT. V was clipped by 6 bases and J by 7 bases, with 13 bases between them. The CDR3 spans 13 residues. CDR3 nucleotides: TGTGCCAGCAGGGACGGTCGGGGGAACATTCAGTACTTC. Protein sequence: CASRDGRGNIQYF.

The chain combines TRBV5-1 with TRBJ2-1; 10 bases match TRBD2. The germline V gene has CDR1 SGHRS and CDR2 YFSETQ. CDR3 size: 17 residues. J lost 2 bases, V lost 2 bases, and 7 bases had no gene match. CDR3 nucleotide sequence: TGCGCCAGCAGCTTCCTAGCGGGAGAATCCCCCTACAATGAGCAGTTCTTC. It translates to CASSFLAGESPYNEQFF.

The rearrangement uses TRBV19 and TRBJ2-6; D possibly corresponds to TRBD1 (6 bases). The CDR3 length is 15 residues. The ends were cut back, 0 bases at V and 7 bases at J, with 10 bases in the middle. Looked up from germline, CDR1 is LNHDA and CDR2 is SQIVND (reference sequence). DNA of the CDR3: TGTGCCAGTAGTATAGAACAGGGCCGTGCCAACGTCCTGACTTTC. This codes for CASSIEQGRANVLTF.

This clone has a single count. V and J are TRBV18 and TRBJ1-4; D gene ambiguous. The CDR3 covers 15 residues. Germline V gene sequence: CDR1 KGHSH, CDR2 LQKENI. The V end lost 4 bases, the J end lost 0 bases, and 9 bases lay between the germline ends. CDR3 nucleotides: TGTGCCAGCTCACTCGCCGGGTCAACTAATGAAAAACTGTTTTTT. It encodes CASSLAGSTNEKLFF. The full variable domain, its missing parts supplied by reference TRBV18 and TRBJ1-4, is NAGVMQNPRHLVRRRGQEARLRCSPMKGHSHVYWYRQLPEEGLKFMVYLQKENIIDESGMPKERFSAEFPKEGPSILRIQQVVRGDSAAYFCASSLAGSTNEKLFFGSGTQLSVL.

CDR3 sequence: CASSQQGVGETQYF. The CDR3 region has the DNA TGCGCCAGCAGCCAGCAGGGGGTAGGGGAGACCCAGTACTTC. The chain has TRBV4-3 and TRBJ2-5; 7 bases align to TRBD1. The germline CDR1 and CDR2 sequences are LGHNA and YSLEER. The CDR3 totals 14 residues. With 3 bases clipped from V and 5 bases from J, the junction kept 6 bases outside the gene matches.

V usage is TRBV5-6 and J usage is TRBJ2-3; D may be TRBD2 (6 bases). Trimming removed 0 bases at V and 10 bases at J, with 12 bases between. Per germline, CDR1 SGHDT and CDR2 YYEEEE. The length of the CDR3 is 13 residues. CDR3 protein: CASSLASGVAQYF. The CDR3 region has the DNA TGTGCCAGCAGCTTGGCCTCGGGGGTGGCGCAGTATTTT.

This chain joins TRBV7-3 and TRBJ2-3; 7 bases line up with TRBD2. The germline CDR1 and CDR2 sequences are SGHTA and FQGTGA. The junction had 8 bases not matched to a gene; V was cut back by 5 bases and J by 0 bases. The CDR3 length is 16 residues. The CDR3 reads CASSPDPSGSTDTQYF. The CDR3 coding sequence is TGTGCCAGCAGCCCCGACCCTAGCGGTAGCACAGATACGCAGTATTTT. The full variable domain, completed using reference TRBV7-3 and TRBJ2-3, is GAGVSQTPSNKVTEKGKYVELRCDPISGHTALYWYRQSLGQGPEFLIYFQGTGAADDSGLPNDRFFAVRPEGSVSTLKIQRTERGDSAVYLCASSPDPSGSTDTQYFGPGTRLTVL.

The chain uses TRBV29-1 and TRBJ1-5; a weak D match, TRBD1 (5 bases). Trimming stripped 4 bases from V and 3 bases from J, with 16 bases between. CDR1 and CDR2 from the germline V gene are SQVTM and ANQGSEA. The CDR3 sequence is 15 residues long. CDR3 sequence reads: CSVGVAGEDNQPQHF. CDR3 DNA: TGCAGCGTTGGGGTAGCGGGGGAGGACAATCAGCCCCAGCATTTT.

This clone was seen a few times. The V gene is TRBV6-1, the J gene TRBJ1-3; a possible D gene is TRBD1 (6 bases). The CDR3 contains 15 residues. V was pared by 3 bases and J by 4 bases, with 13 bases between. In germline, CDR1 is MNHNS, CDR2 SASEGT. The CDR3 DNA reads TGTGCCAGCAGTGACCCACGGGGGGCCGGAAACACCATATATTTT. As protein: CASSDPRGAGNTIYF.

V gene TRBV6-1 combines with J gene TRBJ2-5; D is unclear. The better agreement between TRBJ2-7 and the DNA end casts doubt on the J call. The CDR3 extends over 15 amino acids. Germline CDR1 is MNHNS and CDR2 is SASEGT. The CDR3 nucleotides read TGTGCCAGCAGTGAATTAGACATACGCTCCTACGAGCAGTACTTC. This gives the protein CASSELDIRSYEQYF.

This chain uses TRBV6-6 with TRBJ2-5; D gene ambiguous. V was shortened by 1 base and J by 5 bases, with 5 bases between the two germline ends. Germline CDR1 is MNHNY and CDR2 is SVGAGI (reference sequence). This CDR3 spans 12 amino acids. Written as DNA, the CDR3 is TGTGCCAGCAGTTACTTAGAGGAGACCCAGTACTTC. Encoded protein: CASSYLEETQYF.

The genes are TRBV5-5 and TRBJ2-7, with TRBD1 matching 9 bases. Losses at the gene ends were 0 bases for V and 4 bases for J; bases not matched to a gene: 2. Germline loops: CDR1 SGHKS, CDR2 YYEKEE (reference sequence). This CDR3 spans 14 amino acids. The DNA of the CDR3 is TGTGCCAGCAGCTTGGTGACAGGGGGGTACGAGCAGTACTTC. Encoded protein: CASSLVTGGYEQYF.

The chain recombines TRBV19 with TRBJ1-1; D is unresolved. Germline CDR1 LNHDA, CDR2 SQIVND (reference sequence). This CDR3 is built from 13 residues. V was pared by 2 bases and J by 6 bases, with 10 bases between. CDR3 sequence reads: CASSISSGAEAFF. CDR3 coding DNA: TGTGCCAGTAGTATATCAAGCGGCGCTGAAGCTTTCTTT.

This clone was seen only once. V gene TRBV7-2 combines with J gene TRBJ2-1, with 8 bases aligning to TRBD1. The CDR3 contains 15 residues. Germline CDR1 is SGHTA and CDR2 is FQGNSA. The V gene end was trimmed by 4 bases and the J gene end by 1 base; junction bases not matched to a gene: 3. CDR3 protein: CASSSDRGSYNEQFF. The CDR3 DNA reads as TGTGCCAGCAGCTCCGACAGGGGTTCCTACAATGAGCAGTTCTTC.

The rearrangement uses TRBV6-1 and TRBJ2-3, with 7 nucleotides matching TRBD2. This CDR3 is 14 amino acids long. Losses at the gene ends were 6 bases for V and 6 bases for J; bases not matched to a gene: 9. Germline CDR1 MNHNS, CDR2 SASEGT. CDR3 loop: CASRLAVLADTQYF. The CDR3 coding sequence is TGTGCCAGCAGGCTAGCGGTCCTGGCGGATACGCAGTATTTT.

V gene TRBV6-5 combines with J gene TRBJ2-3; 8 positions match TRBD2. CDR3 length equals 15 residues. V shed 2 bases and J 8 bases; nucleotides not matched to a gene: 9. CDR1 is MNHEY, CDR2 SVGAGI, per germline. In DNA, the CDR3 is TGTGCCAGCAGTTACGATAGGAGTGCGGGAGGTACGCAGTATTTT. It is translated as CASSYDRSAGGTQYF.

J is TRBJ2-3 and V is TRBV28; 11 nucleotides agree with TRBD2. This CDR3 spans 15 amino acids. Germline CDR1 MDHEN, CDR2 SYDVKM. J gave up 2 bases and V 6 bases, and 4 bases lay outside the gene matches. CDR3 coding DNA: TGTGCCAGCAGGGGACTAGCGGTATACACAGATACGCAGTATTTT. It codes for CASRGLAVYTDTQYF.

V gene TRBV5-4 combines with J gene TRBJ2-3; 9 bases are shared with TRBD1. V lost 0 bases, J lost 4 bases, and 6 bases stayed unmatched. Germline-derived CDR1 and CDR2 are SGHNT and YYREEE (reference sequence). This CDR3 has 16 amino acids. CDR3 amino acids: CASSLEGQGGSDTQYF. CDR3 coding DNA: TGTGCCAGCAGCTTGGAGGGACAGGGAGGGTCAGATACGCAGTATTTT.

The chain joins TRBV14 to TRBJ1-1; D is uncertain. With 4 bases removed from V and 0 bases from J, the gap between germline ends came to 6 bases. The CDR3 is 13 residues long. Germline V gives CDR1 SGHDN, CDR2 FVKESK. The chain's CDR3 is CASSRQMNTEAFF. CDR3 nucleotide sequence: TGTGCCAGCAGCCGCCAGATGAACACTGAAGCTTTCTTT.

The rearrangement joins TRBV20-1 to TRBJ1-2, with no clear D. The CDR3 contains 10 residues. The V gene's germline CDR1 is DFQATT and CDR2 SNEGSKA (reference sequence). Trimming pared 3 bases from V and 10 bases from J, leaving 9 bases between. In nucleotides, the CDR3 is TGCAGTGCTAGTACCGGGATCTACACCTTC. The encoded protein is CSASTGIYTF.

This chain joins TRBV7-2 and TRBJ1-1; D ambiguous. The CDR3 spans 14 residues. Trimming took off 3 bases at V and 6 bases at J, with 14 bases between the two ends. Germline lookup yields CDR1 SGHTA and CDR2 FQGNSA. The CDR3 nucleotides are TGTGCCAGCAGCTTGGGTGTGCGGGTCGCTGAAGCTTTCTTT. Its protein product is CASSLGVRVAEAFF. The full variable domain, rest sourced from reference TRBV7-2 and TRBJ1-1, is GAGVSQSPSNKVTEKGKDVELRCDPISGHTALYWYRQSLGQGLEFLIYFQGNSAPDKSGLPSDRFSAERTGGSVSTLTIQRTQQEDSAVYLCASSLGVRVAEAFFGQGTRLTVV.

The rearrangement links TRBV2 to TRBJ2-5, with 9 bases matching TRBD2. V lost 6 bases and J lost 5; bases outside the gene matches: 7. The germline CDR1 and CDR2 sequences are SNHLY and FYNNEI. The CDR3 runs 14 residues. Here the CDR3 DNA reads TGTGCCAGCAGGAGGGGGACTAGCCCGGAGACCCAGTACTTC. Translated: CASRRGTSPETQYF.

This chain links TRBV7-2 with TRBJ2-4; TRBD2 might be the D (5 bases). Germline CDR1 is SGHTA and CDR2 is FQGNSA. V gave up 5 bases and J gave up 0 bases, with 17 bases separating them. The CDR3 sequence is 17 residues long. CDR3 nucleotide sequence: TGTGCCAGCAGCCCCTTGGCTGGCGGGCTAGCCAAAAACATTCAGTACTTC. This gives the protein CASSPLAGGLAKNIQYF.